The present entry profiles one TCR beta chain with its context. What antigen it recognizes has not been identified. There are no base qualities to consult, and no much larger clone falls within one base. The data are from a study of identical twins (TCRdb year 2016). About the full investigation: The study deep-sequenced TCR alpha and beta repertoires from monozygotic twins, unrelated adults of various ages and cord blood to test whether fetal clonotypes persist. To rule out contamination, the twin experiments were replicated at different times with different library preparation protocols. What the study reported, not specific to this receptor: Fewer insertions were carried by abundant cord blood beta clonotypes; a weaker similar trend was observed in young adult naive repertoires, while no such trend was observed in memory repertoires. Invariant T cells such as MAIT and iNKT could partly confound zero-insertion analyses, although diverse VJ usage argued against such confounding for most clonotypes. Conclusions relied on cross-sectional statistical analysis, since the same donors could not be followed over many years. In beta out-of-frame sequences, excess twin sharing was weaker, because having fewer shared sequences lowered the signal-to-noise ratio. Out-of-frame TCR alpha sharing in monozygotic twins was systematically underestimated by recombination models, whereas sharing between unrelated individuals was in agreement with the recombination models. Compared with coincidental sharing between unrelated individuals, out-of-frame TCR alpha sequences shared between twins showed an excess of sequences with low generation probability.

The library was obtained by 5' RACE. Instrument used: Illumina HiSeq 2000. Template switching introduced a universal primer binding site; the final cDNA contained a unique molecular identifier, enabling accurate counting of TCR cDNA molecules. Specific primers in the conserved constant-segment region were used to synthesize first-strand cDNA for TCR alpha and beta chains. To control for contamination, each cDNA library was double barcoded with a SMART-Mk sample barcode plus Illumina barcodes. TruSeq adapter sequences, together with Illumina sample barcodes, were added in two successive PCR steps. The TCR alpha and beta cDNA libraries were sequenced on the Illumina HiSeq platform using custom primers. The authors' pipeline ran thus. MiGEC processed the raw reads to extract unique molecular identifiers, while MiXCR was used to determine the CDR3 positions. Recombination models were inferred per individual with the repgenHMM and IGoR tools using an EM algorithm. The tcR package in R was used for shared clonotype analysis, with sharing normalized by the product of cloneset sizes. To study raw recombination free of thymic and clonal selection effects, out-of-frame nonproductive sequences were analyzed. Using fastp trimming at Q25 and MiXCR clonotype assembly, TCRdb reanalyzed the public sequencing data and kept in-frame beta chains. One record per CDR3 amino acid sequence lists the most common genes and DNA. The V and J calls were determined by TCRdb, not by the authors. For this sample there are roughly 250,000 distinct CDR3 sequences; roughly an eighth appear just once. The ten largest clones represent 7% to 9% of the sample.

Every donor was a healthy Caucasian. Miltenyi CD45RO+ enrichment and human naive T-cell isolation kits were used to isolate memory (CD45RO+) and naive T cells from PBMC. The sequence was obtained from a woman aged 18-30 years in good health. Sequenced input: memory (CD45RO+) T cells sorted from blood. Sample cell subset or site, as interpreted from the label and publication: CD45RO+ enriched T cells.

The encoded CDR3 is CSARSGTSGETQYF. DNA sequence: TGCAGTGCTAGATCGGGGACTAGTGGGGAGACCCAGTACTTC. The rearrangement combines TRBV20-1 with TRBJ2-5, and TRBD2 aligns with 8 junction nucleotides. V and J are trimmed by 2 bases and 5 bases, and the gene matches miss 7 bases of the junction. The CDR3 runs 14 residues from the cysteine to the phenylalanine. Only CDR3 DNA remains: 42 bases, in frame from the first base. CDR1 and CDR2, looked up from the germline V gene (reference sequence), are DFQATT and SNEGSKA.